This T cell receptor (beta chain) was found in a study of molecular identifiers for immune sequencing clone quantification. As CD8+CD4-CCR7+CD45RA+ cells, naive CD8 T cells were sorted. TCRdb reanalysed the PCR reads using MiXCR and keeps one entry per CDR3 protein. The sample lists some 590,000 distinct CDR3 sequences; around 25% were seen once. Germline loops: CDR1 ENHRY, CDR2 SYGVKD. V lost 3 bases and J lost 2; bases outside the gene matches: 5. This CDR3 region has 17 residues. The V gene is TRBV10-3, the J gene TRBJ2-2; 11 positions match TRBD1. The specimen sequenced was naive CD8+ T cells from blood, with Jurkat cell RNA spiked in. Subset denoted: FACS-sorted CD8+CD4-CCR7+CD45RA+ naive T cells. This sequence originates from a human donor in good health. Some libraries in this study had Jurkat cell RNA spiked in. CDR3: CAISDRDRGRNTGELFF. CDR3 nucleotides: TGTGCCATCAGTGACCGGGACAGGGGGAGAAACACCGGGGAGCTGTTTTTT.